A single sample is the source of the 23 T cell receptor beta chains below, sequenced in a study of blood T cell repertoires in COVID-19 (dated by TCRdb to 2020 to 2022). The library came from the immunoSEQ multiplex PCR assay. The source is immuneACCESS, and TCRdb retained only in-frame sequences with V and J called. Part of the clones is not carried over; for the studies checked, unresolved V genes explain less than half of this, and the remainder is unexplained. The sample records around 260,000 clones, about 85% of which are singletons. Of the sample, roughly 15% is held by the ten largest clones. Input material: peripheral blood. These receptors all come from a human donor in a cohort sampled during active COVID-19.

The V and J genes are TRBV2 and TRBJ2-7; 8 nucleotides line up with TRBD2. CDR3 length: 12 residues. Germline V gene sequence: CDR1 SNHLY, CDR2 FYNNEI. J was trimmed by 2 bases and V by 8 bases; bases with no gene match: 2. CDR3 DNA sequence: TGTGCCAGCCGAGCGGGAGCCTACGAGCAGTACTTC. Translated: CASRAGAYEQYF.

The chain couples TRBV5-6 to TRBJ1-1; TRBD1 matches 9 bases. Germline V CDR1 and CDR2: SGHDT, YYEEEE. The CDR3 runs to 13 residues. Trimming took 2 bases from V and 11 from J; bases not matched to a gene: 7. The CDR3 nucleotides read TGTGCCAGCAGCTTCAGGACAGGGGCTAGGGCTTTCTTT. This sequence encodes CASSFRTGARAFF. The entire variable domain, with the rest obtained from reference TRBV5-6 and TRBJ1-1, is as follows: DAGVTQSPTHLIKTRGQQVTLRCSPKSGHDTVSWYQQALGQGPQFIFQYYEEEERQRGNFPDRFSGHQFPNYSSELNVNALLLGDSALYLCASSFRTGARAFFGQGTRLTVV.

The chain uses TRBV19 and TRBJ1-2, with no clear D. Trimming stripped 4 bases from V and 1 base from J, with 19 bases between. Germline assignment: CDR1 LNHDA and CDR2 SQIVND (reference sequence). The CDR3 is made up of 17 amino acids. CDR3 residues: CASSKEGRGRGNYGYTF. Here the CDR3 DNA reads TGTGCCAGTAGTAAAGAGGGTCGGGGAAGAGGTAACTATGGCTACACCTTC.

The CDR3 protein is CASSQVGGDTGELFF. DNA of the CDR3: TGTGCCAGCAGCCAGGTCGGGGGGGACACCGGGGAGCTGTTTTTT. This sequence joins TRBV6-5 and TRBJ2-2, with 8 bases fitting TRBD2. Germline V CDR1 and CDR2: MNHEY, SVGAGI. This CDR3 comprises 15 residues. V dropped 6 bases and J dropped 3; count of bases not matched to a gene: 6.

This chain joins TRBV9 and TRBJ1-2; a possible D gene is TRBD1 (5 bases). The CDR3 has 15 residues. Trimming removed 7 bases from V and 3 bases from J, with 19 bases in between. Germline V CDR1 and CDR2: SGDLS, YYNGEE. The CDR3 loop reads CASGGGARLYYGYTF. CDR3 nucleotide sequence: TGTGCCAGCGGAGGAGGGGCGCGGCTCTACTATGGCTACACCTTC. The full variable domain, with the rest looked up from reference TRBV9 and TRBJ1-2, is DSGVTQTPKHLITATGQRVTLRCSPRSGDLSVYWYQQSLDQGLQFLIQYYNGEERAKGNILERFSAQQFPDLHSELNLSSLELGDSALYFCASGGGARLYYGYTFGSGTRLTVV.

The V and J genes are TRBV29-1 and TRBJ2-7, with a weak D call TRBD1 (5 bases). Per germline, CDR1 SQVTM and CDR2 ANQGSEA. This CDR3 contains 14 residues. V gave up 0 bases and J gave up 6 bases, with 15 bases separating them. CDR3 amino acids: CSVEDDRQSFEQYF. The CDR3 bases are TGCAGCGTTGAAGACGACAGACAATCGTTCGAGCAGTACTTC.

The chain recombines TRBV7-2 with TRBJ2-7; D gene uncertain. Germline-derived CDR1 and CDR2 are SGHTA and FQGNSA. The CDR3 loop spans 13 amino acids. V lost 2 bases and J 4 bases, leaving 9 bases between the germline ends. The CDR3 DNA sequence: TGTGCCAGCAGCTTAACACATATGTACGAGCAGTACTTC. This translates into CASSLTHMYEQYF.

This clone was counted between two and nine times. The chain recombines TRBV4-3 with TRBJ1-2, with 9 bases fitting TRBD1. This CDR3 is 15 amino acids long. Germline V lookup: CDR1 LGHNA, CDR2 YSLEER. Losses at the gene ends were 1 base for V and 8 bases for J; bases not matched to a gene: 8. This CDR3 is CASSQATGTGLGYTF. Written as DNA, the CDR3 is TGCGCCAGCAGCCAAGCCACCGGGACAGGGTTGGGCTACACCTTC.

This clone was detected once. The V gene is TRBV24-1, the J gene TRBJ2-7; 9 bases match TRBD2. CDR1 KGHDR and CDR2 SFDVKD come from the germline V gene. The CDR3 has 16 residues. V lost 1 base to trimming and J lost 2 bases; unmatched junction nucleotides: 5. In DNA, the CDR3 is TGTGCCACCAGTGATTTCCTAGGCGGGAGGGCCTACGAGCAGTACTTC. Protein: CATSDFLGGRAYEQYF.

This clone is a singleton in its sample. The chain joins TRBV13 to TRBJ2-2; 7 positions match TRBD1. The J segment lost 0 bases and the V segment lost 6 bases, leaving 7 bases of the junction unmatched. There are 16 residues in the CDR3. Germline V CDR1 and CDR2: PRHDT, FYEKMQ (reference sequence). The CDR3 spells CASSRLGQANTGELFF. In DNA, the CDR3 is TGTGCCAGCAGTCGACTCGGACAGGCGAACACCGGGGAGCTGTTTTTT. Drawing the rest from reference TRBV13 and TRBJ2-2, the complete variable domain is AAGVIQSPRHLIKEKRETATLKCYPIPRHDTVYWYQQGPGQDPQFLISFYEKMQSDKGSIPDRFSAQQFSDYHSELNMSSLELGDSALYFCASSRLGQANTGELFFGEGSRLTVL.

The chain links TRBV5-1 to TRBJ2-5; 8 bases fit TRBD2. CDR1 is SGHRS, CDR2 YFSETQ, per germline. This CDR3 has 17 residues. The trim removed 4 bases at V and 1 base at J, leaving 12 bases unmatched. CDR3 sequence: CASSPDISRGGQETQYF. CDR3 DNA sequence: TGCGCCAGCAGCCCGGATATAAGTCGGGGGGGCCAAGAGACCCAGTACTTC.

CDR3 protein: CASSLLSRYEQYF. The DNA of the CDR3 is TGTGCCAGCAGCTTACTGTCTAGGTACGAGCAGTACTTC. V gene TRBV11-2 combines with J gene TRBJ2-7; D remains ambiguous. The CDR3 is 13 amino acids. V was clipped by 2 bases and J by 4 bases, with 9 bases between them. Per germline, CDR1 SGHAT and CDR2 FQNNGV.

V usage is TRBV7-2 and J usage is TRBJ2-1; D remains unclear. Per the germline V gene, CDR1 is SGHTA and CDR2 is FQGNSA. The CDR3 has 15 residues. V dropped 0 bases and J dropped 1 base, with 7 bases sitting between them. The CDR3 coding sequence is TGTGCCAGCAGCTTAGCCAGCGTATCCTACAATGAGCAGTTCTTC. This gives the protein CASSLASVSYNEQFF. Using reference TRBV7-2 and TRBJ2-1 for the parts outside the CDR3, the full variable domain is GAGVSQSPSNKVTEKGKDVELRCDPISGHTALYWYRQSLGQGLEFLIYFQGNSAPDKSGLPSDRFSAERTGGSVSTLTIQRTQQEDSAVYLCASSLASVSYNEQFFGPGTRLTVL.

The chain carries TRBV5-6 and TRBJ1-2, with D uncertain. V was trimmed by 1 base and J by 1 base, leaving 5 bases between them. The CDR3 loop spans 13 amino acids. From germline, CDR1 is SGHDT and CDR2 YYEEEE. This chain's CDR3 is CASSLRSNYGYTF. The CDR3, as DNA: TGTGCCAGCAGCTTGCGGAGTAACTATGGCTACACCTTC.

V and J are TRBV10-3 and TRBJ2-7; D is ambiguous. The CDR3 has 14 amino acids. CDR1 is ENHRY and CDR2 is SYGVKD in the germline V gene. Between the trimmed V and J ends, which lost 1 base and 0 bases, there was a span of 7 bases. The CDR3 coding sequence is TGTGCCATCAGTGAGTTGGGCAGCTCCTACGAGCAGTACTTC. It encodes CAISELGSSYEQYF.

The V and J genes are TRBV5-1 and TRBJ2-4; D is perhaps TRBD2 (5 bases). Germline CDR1 reads SGHRS; CDR2 reads YFSETQ. The CDR3 spans 14 residues. V lost 0 bases to trimming and J lost 7 bases, with 11 bases between them. The CDR3 here is CASSLVSGSNIQYF. In DNA, the CDR3 is TGCGCCAGCAGCTTGGTTTCGGGGTCCAACATTCAGTACTTC.

V is TRBV29-1 and J is TRBJ1-1, with TRBD1 identical over 8 bases. The CDR3 extends over 13 amino acids. Germline values: CDR1 SQVTM, CDR2 ANQGSEA. The trim removed 6 bases at V and 7 bases at J, leaving 10 bases unmatched. The CDR3 sequence is CSVVDRVALEAFF. The CDR3 nucleotides are TGCAGCGTCGTGGACAGGGTAGCCCTTGAAGCTTTCTTT.

In this sample, this clone turned up a few times. The chain is built from TRBV11-3 and TRBJ1-3; D gene unclear. The V gene lost 5 bases and the J gene lost 1 base, with 12 bases spanning the gap. The CDR3 spans 15 residues. Per the germline V gene, CDR1 is SGHNT and CDR2 is YENEEA. For the CDR3, the DNA is TGTGCCAGCAGCCCCTATCTGTGGTCTGGAAACACCATATATTTT. This encodes CASSPYLWSGNTIYF.

The genes are TRBV3-1 (or the pseudogene TRBV3-2) and TRBJ2-7, with 7 bases fitting TRBD2. CDR3 length equals 15 residues. V lost 6 bases, J lost 4 bases, and 12 bases stayed unmatched. CDR1 and CDR2 from the germline V gene are LGHDT and YNNKEL (reference sequence). The CDR3 sequence: CASSLGLGEGYEQYF. CDR3 sequence (DNA): TGTGCCAGCAGTCTTGGACTAGGGGAGGGGTACGAGCAGTACTTC.

The V gene is TRBV7-8, the J gene TRBJ2-5; D is perhaps TRBD2 (5 bases). The CDR3 spans 13 residues. V lost 5 bases and J 1 base, leaving 8 bases between the germline ends. Germline-derived CDR1 and CDR2 are SGHVS and FQNEAQ. The CDR3 region has the DNA TGTGCCAGCAGCCCCGGGATCCAAGAGACCCAGTACTTC. This sequence encodes CASSPGIQETQYF.

The chain couples TRBV15 to TRBJ2-1; D is perhaps TRBD2 (5 bases). The CDR3 spans 15 residues. Per the germline V gene, CDR1 is LNHNV and CDR2 is YYDKDF (reference sequence). The V and J ends lost 4 bases and 9 bases respectively, with 19 bases between them. CDR3 coding DNA: TGTGCCACCAGCATAAGGGAACTACCTGCGGGTGAGCAGTTCTTC. Translating it yields CATSIRELPAGEQFF.

The V and J genes are TRBV24-1 and TRBJ2-1; tentative D call: TRBD2 (5 bases). The V and J ends lost 4 bases and 0 bases respectively, with 9 bases between them. Germline loops: CDR1 KGHDR, CDR2 SFDVKD. The CDR3 is 15 residues long. The CDR3 coding sequence is TGTGCCACCAGTGAAAGCGGTAGCTCCTACAATGAGCAGTTCTTC. Translating it yields CATSESGSSYNEQFF.

The rearrangement links TRBV28 to TRBJ1-3; D unclear. The CDR3 length is 14 residues. V gave up 5 bases and J gave up 4 bases, with 12 bases separating them. Germline CDR1 and CDR2: MDHEN and SYDVKM. CDR3 amino acids: CASSRVGAGNTIYF. Written as DNA, the CDR3 is TGTGCCAGCAGTAGAGTCGGTGCGGGAAACACCATATATTTT.